Following are 8 T cell receptor beta chains from one sample sequenced in a study of blood T cells in healthy people across ages. It was with a sample-barcoded 5' primer and a J-beta primer mix that a second PCR of about 7 to 12 cycles was run. Each CDR3 protein is one row after TCRdb ran MiXCR on the 5' RACE reads. In the table there are hundreds of thousands of distinct CDR3 sequences, roughly three fifths of which are singletons. The specimen sequenced was blood. Receptor source: a man in his forties in good health.

V is TRBV11-3 and J is TRBJ2-1; D gene ambiguous. The CDR3 runs to 13 residues. V lost 3 bases and J 10 bases, leaving 13 bases between the germline ends. Germline V gives CDR1 SGHNT, CDR2 YENEEA. The chain's CDR3 is CASSFEGLGEQFF. The DNA for the CDR3 is TGTGCCAGCAGCTTCGAAGGCCTAGGGGAGCAGTTCTTC.

This clonotype was seen only a few times. The V and J genes are TRBV5-1 and TRBJ2-3; D gene unclear. With 2 bases removed from V and 3 bases from J, the gap between germline ends came to 10 bases. The CDR3 spans 14 residues. From germline, CDR1 is SGHRS and CDR2 YFSETQ. The chain's CDR3 is CASSFMTETDTQYF. DNA of the CDR3: TGCGCCAGCAGCTTCATGACCGAAACAGATACGCAGTATTTT.

The chain links TRBV4-2 to TRBJ2-2, with D perhaps given as TRBD1 or TRBD2 (5 bases each). The CDR3 consists of 15 residues. CDR1 and CDR2 (germline): LGHNA, YNFKEQ. V was shortened by 3 bases and J by 6 bases, with 14 bases between the two germline ends. CDR3 residues: CASSHEASGPGELFF. Written as DNA, the CDR3 is TGTGCCAGCAGCCACGAAGCGTCGGGGCCCGGGGAGCTGTTTTTT.

With regard to this clonotype: One end of the junction does not line up with germline, which may come from a read error. The chain links TRBV15 to TRBJ1-2; D possibly corresponds to TRBD1 (5 bases). CDR3 length: 13 amino acids. Germline V CDR1 and CDR2: LNHNV, YYDKDF (reference sequence). DNA for the CDR3: TGTGCCACCAGCAGAGTGCAGGGTGATGGCTACATCTTC. Amino acids: CATSRVQGDGYIF.

The V call is TRBV20-1, the J call TRBJ2-5; 8 positions agree with TRBD2. The CDR3 sequence is 14 residues long. V dropped 6 bases and J dropped 1; count of bases not matched to a gene: 7. From germline, CDR1 is DFQATT and CDR2 SNEGSKA (reference sequence). The CDR3 here is CSAPRAGGQETQYF. CDR3 DNA: TGCAGTGCCCCACGGGCGGGGGGCCAAGAGACCCAGTACTTC.

The chain employs TRBV11-2 and TRBJ2-3; no reliable D call. This CDR3 is 16 amino acids long. CDR1 is SGHAT, CDR2 FQNNGV, per germline. With 5 bases removed from V and 0 bases from J, the gap between germline ends came to 15 bases. CDR3 sequence (DNA): TGTGCCAGCAGCCCCTCAGGAGAAGGTAGCACAGATACGCAGTATTTT. It is translated as CASSPSGEGSTDTQYF. The entire variable domain, with the rest obtained from reference TRBV11-2 and TRBJ2-3, is as follows: EAGVAQSPRYKIIEKRQSVAFWCNPISGHATLYWYQQILGQGPKLLIQFQNNGVVDDSQLPKDRFSAERLKGVDSTLKIQPAKLEDSAVYLCASSPSGEGSTDTQYFGPGTRLTVL.

The table lists this clonotype with a few counts. J is TRBJ2-7 and V is TRBV5-6; weak D call: TRBD2 (5 bases). The CDR3 extends over 13 amino acids. The germline V gene has CDR1 SGHDT and CDR2 YYEEEE. Trimming left V 5 bases short and J 0 bases short, with 9 bases between. Here the CDR3 DNA reads TGTGCCAGCAGACGGAGGAACTCCTACGAGCAGTACTTC. Residues: CASRRRNSYEQYF. Full variable domain (rest looked up from reference TRBV5-6 and TRBJ2-7): DAGVTQSPTHLIKTRGQQVTLRCSPKSGHDTVSWYQQALGQGPQFIFQYYEEEERQRGNFPDRFSGHQFPNYSSELNVNALLLGDSALYLCASRRRNSYEQYFGPGTRLTVT.

This chain joins TRBV5-1 and TRBJ2-1; TRBD2 matches at 7 bases. After removal of 5 bases from V and 0 bases from J, the junction contained 5 bases not matched to a gene. There are 15 residues in the CDR3. CDR1 is SGHRS and CDR2 is YFSETQ in the germline V gene. CDR3 protein: CASRDGGSSYNEQFF. CDR3 DNA sequence: TGCGCCAGCAGGGACGGCGGGAGCTCCTACAATGAGCAGTTCTTC.